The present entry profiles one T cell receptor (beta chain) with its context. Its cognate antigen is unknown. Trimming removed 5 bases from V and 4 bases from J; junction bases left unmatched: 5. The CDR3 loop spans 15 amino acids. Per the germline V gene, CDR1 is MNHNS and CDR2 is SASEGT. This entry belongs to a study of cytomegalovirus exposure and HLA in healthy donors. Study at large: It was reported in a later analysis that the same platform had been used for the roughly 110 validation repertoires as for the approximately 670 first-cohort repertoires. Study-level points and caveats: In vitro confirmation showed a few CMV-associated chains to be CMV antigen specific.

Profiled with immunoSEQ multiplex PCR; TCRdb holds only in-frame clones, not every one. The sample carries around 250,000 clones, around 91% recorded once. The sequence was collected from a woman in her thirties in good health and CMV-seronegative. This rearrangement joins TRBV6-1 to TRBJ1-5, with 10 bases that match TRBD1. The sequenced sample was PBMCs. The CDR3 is CASSRQGAGNQPQHF. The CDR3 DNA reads TGTGCCAGCAGTAGACAGGGGGCGGGTAATCAGCCCCAGCATTTT.